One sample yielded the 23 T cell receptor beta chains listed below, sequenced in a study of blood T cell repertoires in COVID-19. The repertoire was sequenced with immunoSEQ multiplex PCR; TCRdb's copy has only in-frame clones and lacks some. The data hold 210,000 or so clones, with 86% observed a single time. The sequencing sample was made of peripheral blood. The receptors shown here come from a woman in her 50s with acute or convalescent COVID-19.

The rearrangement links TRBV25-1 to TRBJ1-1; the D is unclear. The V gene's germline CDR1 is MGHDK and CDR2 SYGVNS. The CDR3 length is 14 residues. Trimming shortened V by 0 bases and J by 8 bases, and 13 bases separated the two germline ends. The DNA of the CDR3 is TGTGCCAGCAGTGAATATTCAGCTAGAAAGGAAGCTTTCTTT. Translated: CASSEYSARKEAFF.

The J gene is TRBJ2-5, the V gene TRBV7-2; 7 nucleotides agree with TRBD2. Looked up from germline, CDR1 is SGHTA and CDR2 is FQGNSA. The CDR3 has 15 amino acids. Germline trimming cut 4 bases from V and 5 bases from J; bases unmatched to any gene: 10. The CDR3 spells CASSSSGLGHETQYF. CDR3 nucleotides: TGTGCCAGCAGCTCTAGCGGCTTGGGCCACGAGACCCAGTACTTC. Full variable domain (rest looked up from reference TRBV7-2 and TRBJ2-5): GAGVSQSPSNKVTEKGKDVELRCDPISGHTALYWYRQSLGQGLEFLIYFQGNSAPDKSGLPSDRFSAERTGGSVSTLTIQRTQQEDSAVYLCASSSSGLGHETQYFGPGTRLLVL.

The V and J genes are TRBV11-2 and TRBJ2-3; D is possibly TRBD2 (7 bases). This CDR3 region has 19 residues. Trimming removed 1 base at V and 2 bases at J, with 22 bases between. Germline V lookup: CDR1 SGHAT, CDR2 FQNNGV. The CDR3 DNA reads TGTGCCAGCAGCTTAGTTCCAGGGAGGGGGAGTAAGGCCACAGATACGCAGTATTTT. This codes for CASSLVPGRGSKATDTQYF.

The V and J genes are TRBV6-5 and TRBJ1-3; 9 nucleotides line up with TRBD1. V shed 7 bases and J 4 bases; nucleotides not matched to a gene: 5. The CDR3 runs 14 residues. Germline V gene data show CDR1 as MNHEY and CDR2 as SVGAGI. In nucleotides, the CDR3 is TGTGCCAGCAAGAGGACAGGGGCCGGAAACACCATATATTTT. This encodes CASKRTGAGNTIYF.

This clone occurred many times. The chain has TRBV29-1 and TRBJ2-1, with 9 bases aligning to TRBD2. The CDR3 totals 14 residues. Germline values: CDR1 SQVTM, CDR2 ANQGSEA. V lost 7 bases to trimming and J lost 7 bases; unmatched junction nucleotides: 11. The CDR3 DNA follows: TGCAGCGCTCGCGGGACTAGCCTCCTGAATGAGCAGTTCTTC. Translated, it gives CSARGTSLLNEQFF.

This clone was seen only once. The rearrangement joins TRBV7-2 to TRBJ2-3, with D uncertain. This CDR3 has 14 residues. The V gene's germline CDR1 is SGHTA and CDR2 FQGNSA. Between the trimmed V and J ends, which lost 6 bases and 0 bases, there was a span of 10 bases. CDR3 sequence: CASRPGFSTDTQYF. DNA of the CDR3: TGTGCCAGCAGGCCAGGATTTAGCACAGATACGCAGTATTTT.

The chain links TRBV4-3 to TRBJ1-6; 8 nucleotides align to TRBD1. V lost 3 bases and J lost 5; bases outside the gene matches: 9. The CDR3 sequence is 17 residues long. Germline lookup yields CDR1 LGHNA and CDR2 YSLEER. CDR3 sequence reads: CASSQTWVTGDNSPLHF. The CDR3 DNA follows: TGCGCCAGCAGCCAGACTTGGGTGACAGGGGATAATTCACCCCTCCACTTT.

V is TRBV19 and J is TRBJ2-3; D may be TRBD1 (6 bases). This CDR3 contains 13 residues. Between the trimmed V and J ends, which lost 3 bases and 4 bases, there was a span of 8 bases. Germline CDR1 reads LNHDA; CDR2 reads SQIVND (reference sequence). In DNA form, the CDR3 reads TGTGCCAGTAGTATGGGGGCCCCAGATACGCAGTATTTT. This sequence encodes CASSMGAPDTQYF.

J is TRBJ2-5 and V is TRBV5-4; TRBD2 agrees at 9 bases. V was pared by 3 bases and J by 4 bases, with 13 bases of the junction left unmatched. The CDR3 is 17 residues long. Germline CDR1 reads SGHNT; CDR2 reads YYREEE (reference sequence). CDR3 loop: CASSYPLSGSHGETQYF. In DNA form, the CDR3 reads TGTGCCAGCAGCTATCCCCTTAGCGGGAGCCATGGAGAGACCCAGTACTTC. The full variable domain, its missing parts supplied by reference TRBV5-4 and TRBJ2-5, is ETGVTQSPTHLIKTRGQQVTLRCSSQSGHNTVSWYQQALGQGPQFIFQYYREEENGRGNFPPRFSGLQFPNYSSELNVNALELDDSALYLCASSYPLSGSHGETQYFGPGTRLLVL.

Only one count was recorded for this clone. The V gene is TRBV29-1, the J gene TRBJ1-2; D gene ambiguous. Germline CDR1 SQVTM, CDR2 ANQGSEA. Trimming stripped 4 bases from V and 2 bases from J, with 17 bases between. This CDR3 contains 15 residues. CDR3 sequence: CSVGQMNLPNYGYTF. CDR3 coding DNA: TGCAGCGTTGGACAAATGAATCTGCCGAACTATGGCTACACCTTC.

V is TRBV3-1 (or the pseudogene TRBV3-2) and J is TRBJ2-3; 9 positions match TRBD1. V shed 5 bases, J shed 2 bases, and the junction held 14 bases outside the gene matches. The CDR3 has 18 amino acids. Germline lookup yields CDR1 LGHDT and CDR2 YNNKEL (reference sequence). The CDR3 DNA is TGTGCCAGCAGCTTCCCCGGGACAGGGTCCGATTCCACAGATACGCAGTATTTT. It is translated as CASSFPGTGSDSTDTQYF.

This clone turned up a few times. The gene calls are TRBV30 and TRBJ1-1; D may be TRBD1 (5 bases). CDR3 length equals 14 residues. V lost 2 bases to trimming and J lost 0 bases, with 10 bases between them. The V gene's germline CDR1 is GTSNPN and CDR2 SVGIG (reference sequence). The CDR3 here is CAWSKTDMNTEAFF. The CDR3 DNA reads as TGTGCCTGGAGTAAGACAGACATGAACACTGAAGCTTTCTTT.

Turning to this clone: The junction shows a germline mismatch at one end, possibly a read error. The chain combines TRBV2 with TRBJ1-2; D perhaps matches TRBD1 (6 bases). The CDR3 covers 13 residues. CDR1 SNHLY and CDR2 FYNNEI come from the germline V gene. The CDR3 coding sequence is TGTGCCAGCAAGGAGGTGGCAGGGGATGGCTGCACCTTC. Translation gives CASKEVAGDGCTF.

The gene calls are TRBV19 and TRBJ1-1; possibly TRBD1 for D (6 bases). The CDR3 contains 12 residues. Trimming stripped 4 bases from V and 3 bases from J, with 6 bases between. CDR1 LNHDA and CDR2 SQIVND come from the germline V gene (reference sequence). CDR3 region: CASSNRDTEAFF. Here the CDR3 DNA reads TGTGCCAGTAGTAACAGGGACACTGAAGCTTTCTTT. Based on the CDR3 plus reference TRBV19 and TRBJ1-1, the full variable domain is DGGITQSPKYLFRKEGQNVTLSCEQNLNHDAMYWYRQDPGQGLRLIYYSQIVNDFQKGDIAEGYSVSREKKESFPLTVTSAQKNPTAFYLCASSNRDTEAFFGQGTRLTVV.

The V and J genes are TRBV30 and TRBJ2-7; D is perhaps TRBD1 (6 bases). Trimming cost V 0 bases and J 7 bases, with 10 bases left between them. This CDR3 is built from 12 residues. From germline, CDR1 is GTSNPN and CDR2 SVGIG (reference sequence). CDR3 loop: CAWSVGGWEQYF. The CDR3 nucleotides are TGTGCCTGGAGTGTAGGGGGTTGGGAGCAGTACTTC.

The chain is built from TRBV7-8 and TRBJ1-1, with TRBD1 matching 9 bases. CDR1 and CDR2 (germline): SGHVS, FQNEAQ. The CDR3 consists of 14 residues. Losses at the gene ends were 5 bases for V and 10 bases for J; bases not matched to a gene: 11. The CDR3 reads CASSTGQGVDRAFF. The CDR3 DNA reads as TGTGCCAGCAGCACGGGACAGGGAGTTGACCGAGCTTTCTTT.

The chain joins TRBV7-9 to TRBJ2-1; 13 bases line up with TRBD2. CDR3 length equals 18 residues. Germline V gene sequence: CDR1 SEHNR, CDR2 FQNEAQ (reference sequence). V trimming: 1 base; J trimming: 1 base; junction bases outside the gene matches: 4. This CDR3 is CASSLGTSGSGSYNEQFF. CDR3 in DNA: TGTGCCAGCAGCTTAGGGACTAGCGGGAGTGGTTCCTACAATGAGCAGTTCTTC. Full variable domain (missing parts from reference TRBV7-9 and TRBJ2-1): DTGVSQNPRHKITKRGQNVTFRCDPISEHNRLYWYRQTLGQGPEFLTYFQNEAQLEKSRLLSDRFSAERPKGSFSTLEIQRTEQGDSAMYLCASSLGTSGSGSYNEQFFGPGTRLTVL.

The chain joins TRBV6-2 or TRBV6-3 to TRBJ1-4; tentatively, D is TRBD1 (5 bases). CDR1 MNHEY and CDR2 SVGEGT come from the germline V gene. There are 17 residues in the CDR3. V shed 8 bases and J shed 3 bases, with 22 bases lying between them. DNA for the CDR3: TGTGCCAGCCGCCCCCCCCAGGGTCGAGGAGCTAATGAAAAACTGTTTTTT. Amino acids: CASRPPQGRGANEKLFF.

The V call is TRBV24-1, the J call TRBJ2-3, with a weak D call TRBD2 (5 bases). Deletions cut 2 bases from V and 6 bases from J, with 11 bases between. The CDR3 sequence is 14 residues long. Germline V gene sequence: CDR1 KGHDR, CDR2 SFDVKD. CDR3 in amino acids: CATSDSLGKDTQYF. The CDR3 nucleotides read TGTGCCACCAGTGATTCACTAGGGAAGGATACGCAGTATTTT.

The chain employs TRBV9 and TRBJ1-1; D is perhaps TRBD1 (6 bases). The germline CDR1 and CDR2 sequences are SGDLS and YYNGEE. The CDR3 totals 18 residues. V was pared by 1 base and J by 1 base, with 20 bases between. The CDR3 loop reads CASSVSVGRGSRNTEAFF. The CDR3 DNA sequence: TGTGCCAGCAGCGTAAGCGTAGGGAGGGGGTCGAGGAACACTGAAGCTTTCTTT.

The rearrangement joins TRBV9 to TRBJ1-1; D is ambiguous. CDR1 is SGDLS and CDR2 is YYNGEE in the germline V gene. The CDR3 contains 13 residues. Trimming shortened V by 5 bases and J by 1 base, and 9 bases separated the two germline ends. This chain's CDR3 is CASRQDSNTEAFF. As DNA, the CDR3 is TGTGCCAGCAGGCAGGACTCGAACACTGAAGCTTTCTTT. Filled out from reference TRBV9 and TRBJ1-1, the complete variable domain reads DSGVTQTPKHLITATGQRVTLRCSPRSGDLSVYWYQQSLDQGLQFLIQYYNGEERAKGNILERFSAQQFPDLHSELNLSSLELGDSALYFCASRQDSNTEAFFGQGTRLTVV.

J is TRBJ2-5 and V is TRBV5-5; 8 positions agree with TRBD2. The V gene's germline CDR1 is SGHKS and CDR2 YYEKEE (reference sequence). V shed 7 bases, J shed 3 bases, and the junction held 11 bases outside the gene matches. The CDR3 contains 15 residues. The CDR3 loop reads CASFRVAGFEETQYF. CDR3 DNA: TGTGCCAGCTTCCGTGTAGCGGGATTTGAAGAGACCCAGTACTTC.

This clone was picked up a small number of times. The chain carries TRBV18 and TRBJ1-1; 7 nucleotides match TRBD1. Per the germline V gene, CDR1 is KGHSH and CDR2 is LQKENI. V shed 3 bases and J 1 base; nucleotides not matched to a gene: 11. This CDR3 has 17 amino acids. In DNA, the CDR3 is TGTGCCAGCTCACCTAAAACAGGGGCCTCCTCGAACACTGAAGCTTTCTTT. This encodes CASSPKTGASSNTEAFF.